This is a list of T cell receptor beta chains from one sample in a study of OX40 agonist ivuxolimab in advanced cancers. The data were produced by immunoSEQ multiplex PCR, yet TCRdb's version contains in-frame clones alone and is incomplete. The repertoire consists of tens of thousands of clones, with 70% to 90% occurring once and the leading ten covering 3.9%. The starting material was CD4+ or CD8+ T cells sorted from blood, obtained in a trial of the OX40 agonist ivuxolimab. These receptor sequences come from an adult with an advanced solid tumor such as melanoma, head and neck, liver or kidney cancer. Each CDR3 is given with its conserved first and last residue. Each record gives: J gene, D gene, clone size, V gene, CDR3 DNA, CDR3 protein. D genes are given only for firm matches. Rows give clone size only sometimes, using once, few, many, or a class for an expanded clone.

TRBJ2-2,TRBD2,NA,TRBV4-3,TGCGCCAGCAGCCAAGGGGGAGGGACCGGGGAGCTGTTTTTT,CASSQGGGTGELFF
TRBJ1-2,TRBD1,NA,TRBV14,TGTGCCAGCAGCCCAGGCTCGGGGCAGGGGGGGCCACTCTATGGCTACACCTTC,CASSPGSGQGGPLYGYTF
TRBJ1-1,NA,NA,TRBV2,TGTGCCAGCAGTACTCGACCGCAGAACACTGAAGCTTTCTTT,CASSTRPQNTEAFF
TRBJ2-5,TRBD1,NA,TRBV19,TGTGCCAGTAGTACACAGGGGAACCAAGAGACCCAGTACTTC,CASSTQGNQETQYF
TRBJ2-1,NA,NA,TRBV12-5,TGTGCTAGTGGCCTCCAGCAGATTTCCAATGAGCAGTTCTTC,CASGLQQISNEQFF
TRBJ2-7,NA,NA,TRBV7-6,TGTGCCAGCACCCCCGGGGAAGGGGAGCAGTACTTC,CASTPGEGEQYF
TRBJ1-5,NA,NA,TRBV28,TGTGCCAGCAACATAATATCTCTTGGCAATCAGCCCCAGCATTTT,CASNIISLGNQPQHF
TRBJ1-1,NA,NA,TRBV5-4,TGTGCCAGCAGCCCGACTTTACAGATGAACACTGAAGCTTTCTTT,CASSPTLQMNTEAFF
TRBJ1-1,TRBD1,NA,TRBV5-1,TGCGCCAGCAGCCCGGGGGACAGGAACACTGAAGCTTTCTTT,CASSPGDRNTEAFF
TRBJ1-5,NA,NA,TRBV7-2,TGTGCCAGCAGCTTAGAGTCCGCTCAGCCCCAGCATTTT,CASSLESAQPQHF
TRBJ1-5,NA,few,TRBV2,TGTGCCAGCAGTTGGGCACAAGATCAGCCCCAGCATTTT,CASSWAQDQPQHF
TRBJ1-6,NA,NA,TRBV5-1,TGCGCCAGCAGCTCTCAATCCGCGGGGCAGGGCTCCCCTTTAGCCCTCCACTTT,CASSSQSAGQGSPLALHF
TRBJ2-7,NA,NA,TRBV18,TGTGCCAGCTCGCTTTCACTATCCTACGAGCAGTACTTC,CASSLSLSYEQYF
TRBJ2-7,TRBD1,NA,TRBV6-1,TGTGCCAGCAGTGGGGACAGGGGCTCCTACGAGCAGTACTTC,CASSGDRGSYEQYF
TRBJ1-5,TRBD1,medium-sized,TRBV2,TGTGCCAGCCGGGACAGTAGATTTCACAATCAGCCCCAGCATTTT,CASRDSRFHNQPQHF
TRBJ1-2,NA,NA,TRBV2,TGTGCCAGCATGGAGTCCGGGGGGCCGTATGGCTACACCTTC,CASMESGGPYGYTF
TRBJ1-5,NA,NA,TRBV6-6,TGTGCCGCGGAGGGACGGATCAATCAGCCCCAGCATTTT,CAAEGRINQPQHF
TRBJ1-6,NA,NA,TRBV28,TGTGCCAGCAGTAAACAGGGTCATAATTCACCCCTCCACTTT,CASSKQGHNSPLHF
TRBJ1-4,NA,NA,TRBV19,TGTGCCAGTAGACCCGGAGTGGGCGGTAATGAAAAACTGTTTTTT,CASRPGVGGNEKLFF
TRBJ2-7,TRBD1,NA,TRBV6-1,TGTGCCAGCAGTGAACTTCAGGGGGCATACGAGCAGTACTTC,CASSELQGAYEQYF
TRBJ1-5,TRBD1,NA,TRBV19,TGTGCCAGTAAACGTACCGGGACAGGCGTTAATCAGCCCCAGCATTTT,CASKRTGTGVNQPQHF
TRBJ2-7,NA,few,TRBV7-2,TGTGCCAGCAGTTTCGGCGGGGACGTCGAGCAGTACTTC,CASSFGGDVEQYF
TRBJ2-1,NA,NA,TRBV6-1,TGTGCCAGCAGCTTCGGGGTTGAGCAGTTCTTC,CASSFGVEQFF
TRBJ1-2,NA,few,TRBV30,TGTGCCTGGAATCAGGGTGGCTATGGCTACACCTTC,CAWNQGGYGYTF
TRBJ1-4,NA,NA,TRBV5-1,TGCGCCAGCAGCCCTGGAGCGGCAGGGGTAGGAGAAAAACTGTTTTTT,CASSPGAAGVGEKLFF
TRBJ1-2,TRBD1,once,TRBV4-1,TGCGCCAGCAGCCAAGGGGGGCAGGGGGCCCTTAACTATGGCTACACCTTC,CASSQGGQGALNYGYTF
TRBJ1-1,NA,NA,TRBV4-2,TGTGCCAGCAGCCAAGGGACTGGACTGAACACTGAAGCTTTCTTT,CASSQGTGLNTEAFF
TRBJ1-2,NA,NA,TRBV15,TGTGCCACCAGCACGGGCGGTTGGACCAACTATGGCTACACCTTC,CATSTGGWTNYGYTF
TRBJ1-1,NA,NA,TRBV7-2,TGTGCCAGCAGCGGAACCCAGAACACTGAAGCTTTCTTT,CASSGTQNTEAFF
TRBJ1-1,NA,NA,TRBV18,TGTGCCAGCTCACCAAGAGGGGGGGGGAACGCTGAAGCTTTCTTT,CASSPRGGGNAEAFF
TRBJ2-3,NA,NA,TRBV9,TGTGCCAGCAGCGTAGAAGGCTCCTTCACAGATACGCAGTATTTT,CASSVEGSFTDTQYF
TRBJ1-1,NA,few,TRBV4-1,TGCGCCAGCAGCCAAGAACTCAGTCCCAAAGCTTTCTTT,CASSQELSPKAFF
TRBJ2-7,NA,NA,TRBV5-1,TGCGCCAGCAGCTTTACAGGGACCACATCCAACTACGAGCAGTACTTC,CASSFTGTTSNYEQYF
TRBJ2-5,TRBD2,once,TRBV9,TGTGCCAGCAGCGACGGGGGGGCGTTAGAGACCCAGTACTTC,CASSDGGALETQYF
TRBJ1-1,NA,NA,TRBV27,TGTGCCAGCAGTCCCAGGCCTGGGGGTGAAGCTTTCTTT,CASSPRPGGEAFF
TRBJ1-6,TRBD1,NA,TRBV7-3,TGTGCCAGCAGTTCACAGGGGAATTCACCCCTCCACTTT,CASSSQGNSPLHF